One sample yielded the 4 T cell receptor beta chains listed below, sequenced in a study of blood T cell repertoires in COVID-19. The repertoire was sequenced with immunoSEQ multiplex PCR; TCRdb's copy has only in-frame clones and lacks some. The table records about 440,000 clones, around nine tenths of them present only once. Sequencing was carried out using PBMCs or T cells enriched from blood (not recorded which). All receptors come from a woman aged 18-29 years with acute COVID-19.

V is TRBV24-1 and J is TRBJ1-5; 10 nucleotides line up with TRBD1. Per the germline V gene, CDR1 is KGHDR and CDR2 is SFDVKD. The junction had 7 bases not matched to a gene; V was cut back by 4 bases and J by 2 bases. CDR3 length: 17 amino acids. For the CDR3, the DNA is TGTGCCACCAGTGACAGCCGGGACAGGGGAGGCAATCAGCCCCAGCATTTT. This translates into CATSDSRDRGGNQPQHF.

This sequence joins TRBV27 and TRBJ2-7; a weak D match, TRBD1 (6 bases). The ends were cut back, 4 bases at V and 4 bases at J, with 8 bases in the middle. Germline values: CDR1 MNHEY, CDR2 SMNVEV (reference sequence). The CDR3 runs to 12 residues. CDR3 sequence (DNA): TGTGCCAGCAGTTCCACAGGGTACGAGCAGTACTTC. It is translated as CASSSTGYEQYF.

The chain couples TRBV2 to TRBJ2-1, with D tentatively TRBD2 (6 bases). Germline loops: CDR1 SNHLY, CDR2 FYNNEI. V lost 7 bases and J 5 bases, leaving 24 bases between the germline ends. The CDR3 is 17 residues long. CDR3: CASIRDSARSSNNEQFF. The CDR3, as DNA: TGTGCCAGCATCCGGGACTCGGCTAGGAGTTCTAACAATGAGCAGTTCTTC.

CDR3 in DNA: TGTGCCAGCAGATGGCAGACCTACAATGAGCAGTTCTTC. Protein sequence: CASRWQTYNEQFF. The rearrangement uses TRBV11-2 and TRBJ2-1; D gene unclear. Germline V gene lookup returns CDR1 SGHAT and CDR2 FQNNGV. V dropped 6 bases and J dropped 2 bases, with 8 bases sitting between them. The CDR3 runs 13 residues.